Presented here are 10 T cell receptor beta chains from one specimen sequenced in a study of tumor-infiltrating lymphocytes in primary liver carcinoma. From unsorted bulk tissue weighing roughly 17-31 mg, DNA and RNA were co-extracted. The authors made TCR beta cDNA from about 500 ng total RNA with a constant-region primer. Three rounds of nested multiplex PCR with slightly modified ARM-PCR produced TCR beta libraries. TRBV1-TRBV30 forward primers paired with a C-beta reverse primer were used in the first two PCR rounds, which ran roughly 10 cycles each. TCRdb processed the multiplex PCR reads anew with MiXCR; each CDR3 protein has one entry. The profile covers 50,000 to 60,000 distinct CDR3 sequences, with approximately 80% appearing a single time and roughly a quarter taken by the ten largest. The source material was liver tumor tissue from sampling region 5. Subset: tumor region T5, tumor centre. These receptors were obtained from a man aged 40-49 years with primary liver carcinoma and hepatitis B virus infection.

In regard to this clonotype: This may be a read error: a much more frequent sequence differs by one nucleotide. The chain couples TRBV11-2 to TRBJ2-1; possibly TRBD2 for D (5 bases). Germline-derived CDR1 and CDR2 are SGHAT and FQNNGV. There are 14 residues in the CDR3. DNA for the CDR3: TGTGCCAGCAGCTTGTCGGGGTTCGACAATGAGCACTTCTTC. This gives the protein CASSLSGFDNEHFF.

Points on this clonotype: Relative to the germline gene, one junction end is altered; a read error may explain this. The rearrangement links TRBV6-1 to TRBJ2-1; TRBD1 might be the D (5 bases). The CDR3 is 16 residues long. CDR1 MNHNS and CDR2 SASEGT come from the germline V gene. CDR3 sequence (DNA): TGTGCCAACAGTGACCGGACAAAAAGCTCCTACAATGAGCGATTCTTC. This encodes CANSDRTKSSYNERFF.

Of note for this clonotype: The junction does not match germline at one end; this may be a read error. This sequence joins TRBV5-1 and TRBJ2-3, with D perhaps TRBD2 (6 bases). Germline CDR1 and CDR2: SGHRS and YFSETQ. The length of the CDR3 is 15 residues. CDR3 sequence (DNA): TGCTCCAGCAGCTTGGAGGCGGGACTCACAGATACGCAGTATTTT. It yields the protein CSSSLEAGLTDTQYF.

A few counts support this clonotype. This could be a read error, since a much larger clone is one nucleotide away. The chain carries TRBV10-2 and TRBJ2-7, with 11 bases fitting TRBD1. The germline V gene encodes CDR1 WSHSY and CDR2 SAAADI. This CDR3 comprises 17 residues. In nucleotides, the CDR3 is TGCACCAGCAGTGAAGTAAGAATGGGACAGGGGGCCTACGAGCAGTACTTC. Translation: CTSSEVRMGQGAYEQYF.

Notes on this clonotype: Possible read error: a much larger clone is one base away. Because the CDR3 is missing its conserved closing phenylalanine or tryptophan, this is likely a read error. The chain has TRBV2 and TRBJ2-1, with a possible D match to TRBD1 (5 bases). Germline V gives CDR1 SNHLY, CDR2 FYNNEI. The V end was cut by 4 bases, the J end by 4 bases, with 11 bases between. The CDR3 runs to 14 residues. CDR3 in amino acids: CASSGQFSYNEQFV. The CDR3 DNA reads TGTGCCAGCAGTGGACAGTTCTCTTACAATGAGCAGTTCGTC.

The CDR3 DNA is TGTGTCACCGCCCTAGACTATGGCTACACCTTC. It is translated as CVTALDYGYTF. The chain uses TRBV6-2 or TRBV6-3 and TRBJ1-2; no clear D. The CDR3 length is 11 residues. Looked up from germline, CDR1 is MNHEY and CDR2 is SVGEGT.

This clonotype was picked up a small number of times. Since a much larger clone is just one base distant, this may be a read error. The V and J genes are TRBV28 and TRBJ1-5; D gene ambiguous. The CDR3 covers 11 residues. Germline CDR1 reads MDHEN; CDR2 reads SYDVKM. The V end was cut by 2 bases, the J end by 6 bases, with 2 bases between. CDR3: CASSLSQPQHF. The CDR3 DNA sequence: TGTGCCAGCAGTTTAAGTCAGCCCCAGCATTTT.

The genes are TRBV12-5 and TRBJ2-7, with D perhaps being TRBD1 or TRBD2 (5 bases each). The CDR3 totals 13 residues. The germline gives CDR1 LGHNT, CDR2 FRNRAP. CDR3 DNA: TGTGTCAGTGATGGGACCGATTCCTACGAGCAGTACTTC. This translates into CVSDGTDSYEQYF.

This rearrangement joins TRBV11-2 to TRBJ1-5; no clear D. There are 17 residues in the CDR3. Trimming pared 3 bases from V and 1 base from J, leaving 16 bases between. Germline CDR1 and CDR2: SGHAT and FQNNGV. The CDR3 nucleotides read TGTGCCAGCAGCTTGGTAGGGATAATAGGGAGCAATCAGCCCCAGCATTTT. It specifies CASSLVGIIGSNQPQHF.

This clonotype came up many times. A read error may explain this, as a much larger clone is one base away. The chain recombines TRBV6-2 or TRBV6-3 with TRBJ2-3; 13 bases align to TRBD2. CDR1 and CDR2 from the germline V gene are MNHEY and SVGEGT. The length of the CDR3 is 16 residues. The J segment lost 8 bases and the V segment lost 8 bases, leaving 13 bases of the junction unmatched. The CDR3 spells CASGSRLAGGSSTQYF. As DNA, the CDR3 is TGTGCCAGCGGCAGCCGACTAGCGGGAGGTTCAAGTACGCAGTATTTT.